A single sample gave rise to the 8 T cell receptor beta chains below, sequenced in a study of blood T cell repertoires in COVID-19. Sequencing was performed with immunoSEQ multiplex PCR; in TCRdb, only in-frame clones are kept and a portion is missing. The sample includes 60,000 to 85,000 clones, about 92% of them seen just once. Sequences were obtained from peripheral blood. Every receptor here comes from a middle-aged man with acute or convalescent COVID-19.

This rearrangement joins TRBV3-1 (or the pseudogene TRBV3-2) to TRBJ2-7; TRBD2 aligns across 11 bases. With 1 base clipped from V and 9 bases from J, the junction kept 8 bases outside the gene matches. This CDR3 region has 15 residues. The germline V gene encodes CDR1 LGHDT and CDR2 YNNKEL (reference sequence). The CDR3 reads CASSQGTSGGGRQYF. The CDR3 DNA is TGTGCCAGCAGCCAAGGAACTAGCGGGGGTGGGCGGCAGTACTTC.

The V call is TRBV11-2, the J call TRBJ2-4; D might be TRBD2 (6 bases). V was trimmed by 0 bases and J by 0 bases, leaving 6 bases between them. CDR3 length: 15 residues. Germline CDR1 reads SGHAT; CDR2 reads FQNNGV. The CDR3 nucleotides read TGTGCCAGCAGCTTAGAGACTAGAGCCAAAAACATTCAGTACTTC. It is translated as CASSLETRAKNIQYF.

The chain joins TRBV10-3 to TRBJ2-2; 10 bases line up with TRBD2. V lost 0 bases, J lost 0 bases, and 4 bases stayed unmatched. The CDR3 consists of 18 residues. The V gene's germline CDR1 is ENHRY and CDR2 SYGVKD. DNA of the CDR3: TGTGCCATCAGTGAGTCTGCTAGCGGGGGAACGAACACCGGGGAGCTGTTTTTT. Translation gives CAISESASGGTNTGELFF.

The rearrangement joins TRBV6-5 to TRBJ2-1, with D possibly being TRBD1 (7 bases). This CDR3 is 15 amino acids long. Trimming stripped 8 bases from V and 11 bases from J, with 25 bases between. Germline V gene sequence: CDR1 MNHEY, CDR2 SVGAGI. The CDR3 loop is CASSRRGRSAGQQFF. The DNA of the CDR3 is TGTGCCAGCTCTCGGAGGGGGCGAAGCGCTGGGCAGCAGTTCTTC.

This chain connects TRBV5-1 to TRBJ2-3; 8 nucleotides line up with TRBD2. J gave up 2 bases and V 1 base, and 3 bases lay outside the gene matches. CDR3 length: 15 residues. CDR1 and CDR2 from the germline V gene are SGHRS and YFSETQ. CDR3 in DNA: TGCGCCAGCAGCTTGCGAGCGGGAGCCACAGATACGCAGTATTTT. Its translation is CASSLRAGATDTQYF. Drawing the rest from reference TRBV5-1 and TRBJ2-3, the complete variable domain is KAGVTQTPRYLIKTRGQQVTLSCSPISGHRSVSWYQQTPGQGLQFLFEYFSETQRNKGNFPGRFSGRQFSNSRSEMNVSTLELGDSALYLCASSLRAGATDTQYFGPGTRLTVL.

Here the CDR3 DNA reads TGTGCCAGCAGTTCCCGACAGGGAACTAATGAAAAACTGTTTTTT. Translating gives CASSSRQGTNEKLFF. The chain joins TRBV28 to TRBJ1-4; TRBD1 matches 7 bases. V was clipped by 4 bases and J by 1 base; unmatched bases: 3. The CDR3 has 15 amino acids. Germline assignment: CDR1 MDHEN and CDR2 SYDVKM.

Only one count was recorded for this clone. V usage is TRBV5-1 and J usage is TRBJ1-5; weak D call: TRBD1 (6 bases). This CDR3 is 15 amino acids long. The germline V gene encodes CDR1 SGHRS and CDR2 YFSETQ. Trimming removed 6 bases from V and 2 bases from J, with 15 bases in between. The CDR3 protein is CASIGQFHCNQPQHF. CDR3 bases: TGCGCCAGCATAGGACAGTTCCATTGCAATCAGCCCCAGCATTTT.

The chain joins TRBV5-1 to TRBJ1-4; tentatively, D is TRBD1 (5 bases). The length of the CDR3 is 14 residues. Germline V CDR1 and CDR2: SGHRS, YFSETQ. V was shortened by 0 bases and J by 8 bases, with 11 bases between the two germline ends. The CDR3 is CASSLDRLEEKLFF. DNA for the CDR3: TGCGCCAGCAGCTTGGACAGGCTAGAAGAAAAACTGTTTTTT.